These 6 T cell receptor beta chains were all obtained from the same sample, sequenced in a study of shared clonotypes between healthy human individuals. Sequenced by immunoSEQ multiplex PCR; TCRdb stores in-frame clones only, minus some. The sample includes 550,000 to 800,000 clones, less than 85% of them seen just once. Sequenced: memory CD4+ T cells sorted from blood. Subset given: CD45RA-negative fraction. The receptor source for this set is a woman aged 25 to 39 in good health.

The V and J genes are TRBV7-2 and TRBJ2-2; D perhaps matches TRBD1 (5 bases). V lost 5 bases, J lost 4 bases, and 17 bases lay in between. This CDR3 contains 16 residues. Germline values: CDR1 SGHTA, CDR2 FQGNSA. CDR3 in amino acids: CASSPPRTRSTGELFF. CDR3 bases: TGTGCCAGCAGCCCACCCCGGACACGAAGCACCGGGGAGCTGTTTTTT.

Concerning this clone: This could be a read error, since a much larger clone is one nucleotide away. The J gene is TRBJ1-2, the V gene TRBV11-1; D ambiguous. Trimming removed 5 bases at V and 2 bases at J, with 9 bases between. CDR3 length: 13 residues. CDR1 and CDR2 (germline): SGHAT, FQDESV (reference sequence). Here the CDR3 DNA reads TGTGCCAGCAGCCCGGACGGAAACTATGGCTACACCTTC. It yields the protein CASSPDGNYGYTF.

This clone came up once. This chain joins TRBV5-1 and TRBJ1-4; 8 bases agree with TRBD1. V shed 4 bases, J shed 8 bases, and the junction held 4 bases outside the gene matches. The CDR3 totals 13 residues. Germline CDR1 SGHRS, CDR2 YFSETQ. The CDR3 loop is CASSGGQEEKLFF. CDR3 bases: TGCGCCAGCAGCGGGGGACAGGAGGAAAAACTGTTTTTT.

This CDR3 is CASSIALPGLAGGTQETQYF. CDR3 nucleotides: TGTGCCAGTAGTATAGCCCTTCCGGGACTAGCGGGAGGAACGCAAGAGACCCAGTACTTC. The J gene is TRBJ2-5, the V gene TRBV19, with TRBD2 identical over 15 bases. V gave up 1 base and J gave up 2 bases; unmatched junction bases: 11. The CDR3 length is 20 residues. Germline V gene sequence: CDR1 LNHDA, CDR2 SQIVND (reference sequence).

The rearrangement joins TRBV2 to TRBJ1-3; the D is unclear. Trimming took off 4 bases at V and 2 bases at J, with 15 bases between the two ends. In germline, CDR1 is SNHLY, CDR2 FYNNEI. The CDR3 sequence is 16 residues long. CDR3 sequence reads: CASSALGEVAGNTIYF. The CDR3 DNA follows: TGTGCCAGCAGTGCCCTTGGGGAGGTTGCTGGAAACACCATATATTTT. The variable domain in full, with the rest retrieved from reference TRBV2 and TRBJ1-3, is EPEVTQTPSHQVTQMGQEVILRCVPISNHLYFYWYRQILGQKVEFLVSFYNNEISEKSEIFDDQFSVERPDGSNFTLKIRSTKLEDSAMYFCASSALGEVAGNTIYFGEGSWLTVV.

Here the CDR3 DNA reads TGCGCCAGCAGCTTGGGGCCAGGGATAGCCAAAAACATTCAGTACTTC. Translated, it gives CASSLGPGIAKNIQYF. The chain combines TRBV5-1 with TRBJ2-4; TRBD1 is a possible D gene (5 bases). Germline V gives CDR1 SGHRS, CDR2 YFSETQ. This CDR3 has 16 residues. Trimming stripped 0 bases from V and 0 bases from J, with 10 bases between.